One sample yielded the 20 T cell receptor beta chains listed below, sequenced in a study of response to subunit inactivated influenza vaccine. TCRdb reprocessed the RT-PCR reads with MiXCR, giving one entry per CDR3 protein. The table includes approximately 300,000 distinct CDR3 sequences, approximately 20% detected once. Sequenced material: PBMCs from blood, taken less than 22 months after vaccination. Source of these receptors: a man aged 45 to 70 who received an inactivated influenza vaccine.

This chain connects TRBV4-1 to TRBJ2-5; the match to TRBD2 covers 12 bases. The CDR3 length is 13 residues. Trimming took 6 bases from V and 9 from J; bases not matched to a gene: 5. In germline, CDR1 is MGHRA, CDR2 YSYEKL. CDR3 loop: CASRTSGGLPQYF. Written as DNA, the CDR3 is TGCGCCAGCAGAACTAGCGGGGGGCTGCCCCAGTACTTC.

This clonotype was counted ten times or more. This chain connects TRBV4-1 to TRBJ2-5; TRBD1 is a possible D gene (6 bases). Per germline, CDR1 MGHRA and CDR2 YSYEKL. CDR3 length: 13 amino acids. The germline V and J ends were trimmed by 1 base and 5 bases, with 8 bases remaining between them. DNA of the CDR3: TGCGCCAGCAGCCAAGCAGGGGTGGAGACCCAGTACTTC. Amino acids: CASSQAGVETQYF.

The sample holds a few counts of this clonotype. This chain connects TRBV15 to TRBJ1-6; no reliable D call. CDR1 LNHNV and CDR2 YYDKDF come from the germline V gene (reference sequence). The CDR3 spans 13 residues. V was cut by 1 base and J by 7 bases, with 5 bases left in between. CDR3 loop: CATSRVRNSPLHF. The CDR3 DNA reads TGTGCCACCAGCAGAGTACGGAATTCACCCCTCCACTTT. The variable domain in full, with the rest retrieved from reference TRBV15 and TRBJ1-6, is DAMVIQNPRYQVTQFGKPVTLSCSQTLNHNVMYWYQQKSSQAPKLLFHYYDKDFNNEADTPDNFQSRRPNTSFCFLDIRSPGLGDTAMYLCATSRVRNSPLHFGNGTRLTVT.

This chain joins TRBV29-1 and TRBJ1-1, with TRBD1 as a possible D gene (6 bases). Germline V lookup: CDR1 SQVTM, CDR2 ANQGSEA. The CDR3 contains 16 residues. V gave up 4 bases and J gave up 4 bases, with 22 bases separating them. CDR3 region: CSVATYWETGGTEAFF. Written as DNA, the CDR3 is TGCAGCGTTGCCACCTACTGGGAGACAGGAGGCACTGAAGCTTTCTTT.

This clonotype was found a few times. The chain is built from TRBV7-2 and TRBJ1-1; D unclear. With 4 bases removed from V and 11 bases from J, the gap between germline ends came to 23 bases. Germline V gene data show CDR1 as SGHTA and CDR2 as FQGNSA. This CDR3 is 15 amino acids long. CDR3 residues: CASSSLDVWAPEAFF. CDR3 DNA: TGTGCCAGCAGCTCCCTGGACGTATGGGCCCCCGAGGCTTTCTTT.

For this clonotype: One base away lies a much larger clone, so this may be a sequencing read error. The chain recombines TRBV11-2 with TRBJ1-3, with D perhaps TRBD1 (6 bases). There are 14 residues in the CDR3. Trimming left V 5 bases short and J 6 bases short, with 14 bases between. The V gene's germline CDR1 is SGHAT and CDR2 FQNNGV. DNA of the CDR3: TGTGCCAGCAGCCAAACAGGGTCCGAAAACACCATATATTTT. Its translation: CASSQTGSENTIYF.

This clonotype was detected a few times. The chain links TRBV20-1 to TRBJ1-5, with unresolved D. Trimming stripped 6 bases from V and 4 bases from J, with 10 bases between. Germline CDR1 is DFQATT and CDR2 is SNEGSKA (reference sequence). This CDR3 contains 12 residues. CDR3 protein: CSALDRNQPQHF. The CDR3 region has the DNA TGCAGTGCCTTGGACCGAAATCAGCCCCAGCATTTT.

The gene calls are TRBV5-1 and TRBJ1-2; 7 bases match TRBD1. Germline trimming cut 6 bases from V and 4 bases from J; bases unmatched to any gene: 12. CDR1 SGHRS and CDR2 YFSETQ come from the germline V gene. The CDR3 has 15 amino acids. The CDR3 here is CASTPSQQGPYGYTF. The CDR3 DNA reads as TGCGCCAGCACCCCGTCGCAACAGGGGCCCTATGGCTACACCTTC.

The CDR3: CASSARGGTDTQYF. The CDR3 DNA sequence: TGTGCCAGCAGTGCCAGAGGGGGCACAGATACGCAGTATTTT. This rearrangement joins TRBV25-1 to TRBJ2-3; tentatively, D is TRBD1 or TRBD2 (5 bases each). Trimming removed 4 bases at V and 1 base at J, with 9 bases between. Per germline, CDR1 MGHDK and CDR2 SYGVNS. This CDR3 has 14 residues.

This clonotype was seen repeatedly, ten times or more. The J gene is TRBJ1-1, the V gene TRBV6-4; no definite D call. Germline loops: CDR1 MRHNA, CDR2 SNTAGT. V shed 3 bases and J shed 5 bases, with 4 bases lying between them. This CDR3 comprises 11 residues. CDR3 in DNA: TGTGCCAGCAGTGAGGGGACTGAAGCTTTCTTT. Translated: CASSEGTEAFF.

The CDR3 DNA reads as TGTGCCAGCAGCCCCTATACCTACGAGCAGTACTTC. Amino acids: CASSPYTYEQYF. This chain connects TRBV7-9 to TRBJ2-7; D is unclear. The CDR3 is made up of 12 amino acids. Trimming shortened V by 5 bases and J by 2 bases, and 7 bases separated the two germline ends. Germline CDR1 and CDR2: SEHNR and FQNEAQ (reference sequence).

J is TRBJ2-1 and V is TRBV12-3 or TRBV12-4; TRBD1 matches 7 bases. The trim removed 6 bases at V and 5 bases at J, leaving 7 bases unmatched. CDR3 length: 14 residues. The CDR3 region has the DNA TGTGCCAGCAGGAAGACAGGGTCCCACAATGAGCAGTTCTTC. Translating it yields CASRKTGSHNEQFF.

The table lists this clonotype with a few counts. The V gene is TRBV28, the J gene TRBJ1-4; no definite D call. This CDR3 is 16 amino acids long. Germline loops: CDR1 MDHEN, CDR2 SYDVKM. V was trimmed by 5 bases and J by 0 bases, leaving 13 bases between them. For the CDR3, the DNA is TGTGCCAGCAGTCCCGAGGAGTTTGCAACTAATGAAAAACTGTTTTTT. This translates into CASSPEEFATNEKLFF.

This clonotype was counted between two and nine times. CDR3 residues: CASSQLTYEQYF. The CDR3 DNA is TGTGCCAGCAGCCAATTGACCTACGAGCAGTACTTC. This chain joins TRBV3-1 and TRBJ2-7, with unresolved D. V lost 2 bases, J lost 2 bases, and 4 bases lay in between. Germline assignment: CDR1 LGHDT and CDR2 YNNKEL (reference sequence). There are 12 residues in the CDR3.

This chain joins TRBV7-9 and TRBJ1-2, with D maybe TRBD1 (5 bases). Germline V lookup: CDR1 SEHNR, CDR2 FQNEAQ (reference sequence). The V and J ends lost 5 bases and 2 bases respectively, with 18 bases between them. The CDR3 totals 16 residues. This CDR3 reads CASSHSPGAGNYGYTF. Here the CDR3 DNA reads TGTGCCAGCAGCCACTCACCCGGGGCTGGGAACTATGGCTACACCTTC. The full variable domain, with the rest looked up from reference TRBV7-9 and TRBJ1-2, is DTGVSQNPRHKITKRGQNVTFRCDPISEHNRLYWYRQTLGQGPEFLTYFQNEAQLEKSRLLSDRFSAERPKGSFSTLEIQRTEQGDSAMYLCASSHSPGAGNYGYTFGSGTRLTVV.

This clonotype has just a few counts. The CDR3: CASSQDLGQGTGEQFF. Here the CDR3 DNA reads TGTGCCAGCAGCCAAGATCTCGGGCAGGGTACGGGTGAGCAGTTCTTC. The gene calls are TRBV3-1 and TRBJ2-1; possible D gene TRBD1, 5 bases. Germline V lookup: CDR1 LGHDT, CDR2 YNNKEL (reference sequence). CDR3 length: 16 residues. With 0 bases removed from V and 9 bases from J, the gap between germline ends came to 18 bases.

This clonotype showed up just a few times. The chain links TRBV5-1 to TRBJ2-3; 10 bases are a match to TRBD2. The CDR3 is 15 residues long. Germline lookup yields CDR1 SGHRS and CDR2 YFSETQ. Losses at the gene ends were 6 bases for V and 3 bases for J; bases not matched to a gene: 7. CDR3 nucleotides: TGCGCCAGCACTACTAGCGGGGTCAGAACAGATACGCAGTATTTT. Protein: CASTTSGVRTDTQYF.

Only a few counts were recorded for this clonotype. The V and J genes are TRBV10-2 and TRBJ2-3, with D perhaps TRBD1 or TRBD2 (5 bases each). The CDR3 totals 14 residues. V shed 6 bases and J shed 3 bases, with 13 bases lying between them. Per germline, CDR1 WSHSY and CDR2 SAAADI. DNA of the CDR3: TGCGCCAGCAGCTCGGGGCTCACGACAGATACGCAGTATTTT. Translating gives CASSSGLTTDTQYF.

The genes are TRBV19 and TRBJ2-4; unclear D gene. This CDR3 spans 14 amino acids. V lost 4 bases and J lost 0, with 7 bases in between. In germline, CDR1 is LNHDA, CDR2 SQIVND (reference sequence). CDR3 coding DNA: TGTGCCAGTAGTAGGACGAGAGCCAAAAACATTCAGTACTTC. This codes for CASSRTRAKNIQYF.

This chain links TRBV7-9 with TRBJ2-5; D may be TRBD1 or TRBD2 (5 bases each). Germline V gene data show CDR1 as SEHNR and CDR2 as FQNEAQ (reference sequence). Trimming removed 2 bases at V and 2 bases at J, with 9 bases between. The CDR3 loop spans 14 amino acids. The DNA of the CDR3 is TGTGCCAGCAGCTTAAGGGACGCGCAAGAGACCCAGTACTTC. Translation gives CASSLRDAQETQYF.